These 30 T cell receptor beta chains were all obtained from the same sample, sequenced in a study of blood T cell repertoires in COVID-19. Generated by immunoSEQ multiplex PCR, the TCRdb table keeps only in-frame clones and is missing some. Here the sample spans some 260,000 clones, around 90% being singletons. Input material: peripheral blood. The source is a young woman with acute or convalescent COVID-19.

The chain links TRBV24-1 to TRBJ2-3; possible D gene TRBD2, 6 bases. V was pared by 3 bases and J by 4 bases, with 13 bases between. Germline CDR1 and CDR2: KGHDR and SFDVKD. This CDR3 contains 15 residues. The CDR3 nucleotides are TGTGCCACCAGTGATCCGGGGGACGGATCAGATACGCAGTATTTT. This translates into CATSDPGDGSDTQYF.

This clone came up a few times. The CDR3 bases are TGTGCCAGCAGCCGAGCCCAGACTAGCGGGAGTTACGAGCAGTACTTC. Amino acid sequence: CASSRAQTSGSYEQYF. The chain combines TRBV7-8 with TRBJ2-7; 12 bases agree with TRBD2. This CDR3 is built from 16 residues. J lost 4 bases, V lost 5 bases, and 9 bases had no gene match. Germline CDR1 SGHVS, CDR2 FQNEAQ. The entire variable domain, with the rest obtained from reference TRBV7-8 and TRBJ2-7, is as follows: GAGVSQSPRYKVAKRGQDVALRCDPISGHVSLFWYQQALGQGPEFLTYFQNEAQLDKSGLPSDRFFAERPEGSVSTLKIQRTQQEDSAVYLCASSRAQTSGSYEQYFGPGTRLTVT.

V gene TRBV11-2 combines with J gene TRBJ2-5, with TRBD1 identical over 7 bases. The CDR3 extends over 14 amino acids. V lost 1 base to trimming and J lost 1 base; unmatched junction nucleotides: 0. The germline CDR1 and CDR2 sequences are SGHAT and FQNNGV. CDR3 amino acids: CASSLGTGQETQYF. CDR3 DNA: TGTGCCAGCAGCTTAGGGACAGGCCAAGAGACCCAGTACTTC. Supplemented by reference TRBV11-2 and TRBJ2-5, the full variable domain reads EAGVAQSPRYKIIEKRQSVAFWCNPISGHATLYWYQQILGQGPKLLIQFQNNGVVDDSQLPKDRFSAERLKGVDSTLKIQPAKLEDSAVYLCASSLGTGQETQYFGPGTRLLVL.

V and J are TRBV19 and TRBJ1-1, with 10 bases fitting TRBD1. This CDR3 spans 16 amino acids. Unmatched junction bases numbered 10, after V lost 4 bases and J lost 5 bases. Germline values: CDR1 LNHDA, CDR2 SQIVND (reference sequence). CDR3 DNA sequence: TGTGCCAGTAGTAGAGAGGGACAGGGGTTGCGGACTGAAGCTTTCTTT. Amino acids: CASSREGQGLRTEAFF.

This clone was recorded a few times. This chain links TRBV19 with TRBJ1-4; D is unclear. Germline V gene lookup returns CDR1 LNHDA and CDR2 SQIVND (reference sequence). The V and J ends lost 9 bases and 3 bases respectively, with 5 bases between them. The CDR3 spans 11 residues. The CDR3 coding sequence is TGTGCCAGAGCCCCTAATGAAAAACTGTTTTTT. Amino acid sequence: CARAPNEKLFF.

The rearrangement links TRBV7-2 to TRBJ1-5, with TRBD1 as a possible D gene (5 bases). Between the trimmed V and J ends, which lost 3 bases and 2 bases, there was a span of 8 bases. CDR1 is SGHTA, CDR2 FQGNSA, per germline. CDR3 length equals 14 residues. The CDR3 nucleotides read TGTGCCAGCAGCTTGTCGGGGGGCAATCAGCCCCAGCATTTT. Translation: CASSLSGGNQPQHF. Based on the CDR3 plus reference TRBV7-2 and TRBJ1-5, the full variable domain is GAGVSQSPSNKVTEKGKDVELRCDPISGHTALYWYRQSLGQGLEFLIYFQGNSAPDKSGLPSDRFSAERTGGSVSTLTIQRTQQEDSAVYLCASSLSGGNQPQHFGDGTRLSIL.

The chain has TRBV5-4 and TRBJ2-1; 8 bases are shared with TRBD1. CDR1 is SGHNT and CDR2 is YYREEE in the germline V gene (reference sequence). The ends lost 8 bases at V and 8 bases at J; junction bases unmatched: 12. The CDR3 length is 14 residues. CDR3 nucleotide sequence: TGTGCCAGTATCACGCAGGGGGCGAGGGATGAGCAGTTCTTC. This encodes CASITQGARDEQFF.

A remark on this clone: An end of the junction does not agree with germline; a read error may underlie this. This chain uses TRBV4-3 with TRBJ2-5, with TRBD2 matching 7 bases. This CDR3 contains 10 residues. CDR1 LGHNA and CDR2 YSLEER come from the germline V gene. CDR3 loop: CASSQEGLHF. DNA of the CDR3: TGCGCCAGCAGCCAAGAGGGACTACACTTC.

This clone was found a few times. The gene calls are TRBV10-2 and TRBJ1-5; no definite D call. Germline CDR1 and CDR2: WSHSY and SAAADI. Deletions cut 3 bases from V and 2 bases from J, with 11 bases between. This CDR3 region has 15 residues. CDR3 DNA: TGCGCCAGCAGTGACGGTCCTCGCGGCAATCAGCCCCAGCATTTT. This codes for CASSDGPRGNQPQHF.

CDR3 nucleotide sequence: TGTGCCAGCAGCCAAGATCACGGTTTGAGTACCTATAATTCACCCCTCCACTTT. Protein sequence: CASSQDHGLSTYNSPLHF. The chain employs TRBV3-1 (or the pseudogene TRBV3-2) and TRBJ1-6; D gene ambiguous. The germline V and J ends were trimmed by 0 bases and 2 bases, with 14 bases remaining between them. Germline V gene lookup returns CDR1 LGHDT and CDR2 YNNKEL (reference sequence). The CDR3 extends over 18 amino acids.

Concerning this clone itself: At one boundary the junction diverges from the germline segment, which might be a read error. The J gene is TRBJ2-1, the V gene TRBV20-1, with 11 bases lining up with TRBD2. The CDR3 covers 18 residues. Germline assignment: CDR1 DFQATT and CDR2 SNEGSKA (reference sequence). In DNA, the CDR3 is TGCAGTGCTAGTCGCGAACCGGCCGGGACTAGCGGTTCGAATGCGCAGTTCTTC. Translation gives CSASREPAGTSGSNAQFF.

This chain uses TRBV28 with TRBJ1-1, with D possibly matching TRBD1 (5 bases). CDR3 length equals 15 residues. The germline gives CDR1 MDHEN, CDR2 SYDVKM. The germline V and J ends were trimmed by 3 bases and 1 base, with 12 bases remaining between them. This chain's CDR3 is CASSLLAGGNTEAFF. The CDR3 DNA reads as TGTGCCAGCAGTTTGTTAGCGGGGGGGAACACTGAAGCTTTCTTT.

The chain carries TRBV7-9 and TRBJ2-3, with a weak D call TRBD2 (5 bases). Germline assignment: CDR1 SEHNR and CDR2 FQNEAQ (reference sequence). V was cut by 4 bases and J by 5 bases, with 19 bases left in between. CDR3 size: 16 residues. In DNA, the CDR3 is TGTGCCAGCAGCTCCCAGCCGACCAAAGAGGGAGATACGCAGTATTTT. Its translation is CASSSQPTKEGDTQYF.

The CDR3, as DNA: TGTGCCAGCAGTTACTCGGCGGGCCGCTACACAGATACGCAGTATTTT. It yields the protein CASSYSAGRYTDTQYF. This chain links TRBV6-6 with TRBJ2-3; a possible D gene is TRBD2 (5 bases). V lost 0 bases and J lost 2, with 12 bases in between. Germline-derived CDR1 and CDR2 are MNHNY and SVGAGI (reference sequence). The CDR3 totals 16 residues.

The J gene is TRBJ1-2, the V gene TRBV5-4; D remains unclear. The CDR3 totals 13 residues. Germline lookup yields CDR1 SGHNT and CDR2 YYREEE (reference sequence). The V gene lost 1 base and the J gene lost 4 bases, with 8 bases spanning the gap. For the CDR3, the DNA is TGTGCCAGCAGCTTGCCACGGGTCTATGGCTACACCTTC. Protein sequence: CASSLPRVYGYTF.

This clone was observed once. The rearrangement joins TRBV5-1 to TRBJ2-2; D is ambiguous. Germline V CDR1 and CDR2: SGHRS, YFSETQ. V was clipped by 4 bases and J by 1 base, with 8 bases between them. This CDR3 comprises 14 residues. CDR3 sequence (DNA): TGCGCCAGCAGCCTAATGCAGAACACCGGGGAGCTGTTTTTT. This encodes CASSLMQNTGELFF.

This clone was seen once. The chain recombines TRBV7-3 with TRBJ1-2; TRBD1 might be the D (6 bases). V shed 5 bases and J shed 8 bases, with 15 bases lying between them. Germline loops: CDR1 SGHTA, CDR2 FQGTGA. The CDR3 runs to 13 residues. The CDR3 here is CASSPGAGHGYTF. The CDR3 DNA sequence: TGTGCCAGCAGCCCAGGGGCAGGGCACGGCTACACCTTC.

CDR3 DNA: TGTGCCAGCAGCTTAGGCAGGATCTACGAGCAGTACTTC. As protein: CASSLGRIYEQYF. The chain is built from TRBV11-2 and TRBJ2-7; no definite D call. The V gene's germline CDR1 is SGHAT and CDR2 FQNNGV. V gave up 1 base and J gave up 3 bases, with 7 bases separating them. The CDR3 has 13 residues.

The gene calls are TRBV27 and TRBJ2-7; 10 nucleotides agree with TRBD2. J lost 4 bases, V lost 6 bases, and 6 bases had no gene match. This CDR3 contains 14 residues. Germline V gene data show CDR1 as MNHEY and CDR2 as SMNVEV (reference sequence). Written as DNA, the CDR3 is TGTGCCAGCAGCAAGCGGGAGGGCCGGTACGAGCAGTACTTC. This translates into CASSKREGRYEQYF.

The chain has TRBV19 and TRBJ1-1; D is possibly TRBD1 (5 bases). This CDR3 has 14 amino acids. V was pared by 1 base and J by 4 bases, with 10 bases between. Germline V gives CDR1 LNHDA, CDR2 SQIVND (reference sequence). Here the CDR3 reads CASSIGRVFTEAFF. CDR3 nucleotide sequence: TGTGCCAGTAGTATAGGCAGGGTATTCACTGAAGCTTTCTTT.

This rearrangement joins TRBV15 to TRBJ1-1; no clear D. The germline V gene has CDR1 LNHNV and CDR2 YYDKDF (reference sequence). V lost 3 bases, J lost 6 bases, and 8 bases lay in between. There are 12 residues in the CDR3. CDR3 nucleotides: TGTGCCACCAGCAGGGAGTCCTCTGAAGCTTTCTTT. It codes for CATSRESSEAFF.

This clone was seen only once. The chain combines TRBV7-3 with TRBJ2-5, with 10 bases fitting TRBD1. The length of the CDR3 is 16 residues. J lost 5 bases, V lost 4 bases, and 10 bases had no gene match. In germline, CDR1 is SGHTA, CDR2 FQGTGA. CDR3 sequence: CASSSTGTGASETQYF. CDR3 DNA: TGTGCCAGCAGCTCCACCGGGACAGGGGCTTCTGAGACCCAGTACTTC.

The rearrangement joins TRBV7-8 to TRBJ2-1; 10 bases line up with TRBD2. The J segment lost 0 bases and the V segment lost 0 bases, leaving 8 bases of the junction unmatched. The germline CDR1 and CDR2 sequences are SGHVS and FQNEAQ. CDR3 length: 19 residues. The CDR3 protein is CASSLASGRSFSSYNEQFF. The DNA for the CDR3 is TGTGCCAGCAGCTTAGCTAGCGGGAGGTCGTTTAGCTCCTACAATGAGCAGTTCTTC.

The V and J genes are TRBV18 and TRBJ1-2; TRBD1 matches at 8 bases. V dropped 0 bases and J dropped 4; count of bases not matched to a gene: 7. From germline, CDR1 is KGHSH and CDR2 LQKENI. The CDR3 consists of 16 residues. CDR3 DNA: TGTGCCAGCTCACCACCCACAGGGGGGACTATCTATGGCTACACCTTC. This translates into CASSPPTGGTIYGYTF.

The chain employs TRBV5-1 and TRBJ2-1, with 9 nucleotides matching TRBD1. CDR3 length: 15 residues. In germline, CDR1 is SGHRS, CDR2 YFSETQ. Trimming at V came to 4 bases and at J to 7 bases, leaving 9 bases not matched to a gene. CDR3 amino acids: CASSSTGTGLNEQFF. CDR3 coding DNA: TGCGCCAGCAGCAGTACCGGGACAGGGCTAAATGAGCAGTTCTTC. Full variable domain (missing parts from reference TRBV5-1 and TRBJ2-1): KAGVTQTPRYLIKTRGQQVTLSCSPISGHRSVSWYQQTPGQGLQFLFEYFSETQRNKGNFPGRFSGRQFSNSRSEMNVSTLELGDSALYLCASSSTGTGLNEQFFGPGTRLTVL.

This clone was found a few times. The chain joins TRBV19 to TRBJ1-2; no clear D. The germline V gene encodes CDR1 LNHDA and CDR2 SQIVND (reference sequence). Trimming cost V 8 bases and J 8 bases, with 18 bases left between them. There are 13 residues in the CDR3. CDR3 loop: CASQYAGSQGYTF. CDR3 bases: TGTGCCAGTCAGTATGCAGGAAGTCAAGGCTACACCTTC.

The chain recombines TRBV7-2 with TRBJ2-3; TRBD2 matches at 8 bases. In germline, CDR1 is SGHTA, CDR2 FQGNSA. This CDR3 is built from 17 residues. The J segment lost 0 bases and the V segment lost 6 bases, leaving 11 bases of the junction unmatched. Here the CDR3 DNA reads TGTGCCAGCAGTCCTCTTCGCGGGAGGCGCAGCACAGATACGCAGTATTTT. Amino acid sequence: CASSPLRGRRSTDTQYF.

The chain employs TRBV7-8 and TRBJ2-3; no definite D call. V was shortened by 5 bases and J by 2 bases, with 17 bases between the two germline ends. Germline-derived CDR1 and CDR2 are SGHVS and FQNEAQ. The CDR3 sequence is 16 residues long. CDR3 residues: CASSPFGEPSTDTQYF. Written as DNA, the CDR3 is TGTGCCAGCAGCCCCTTCGGAGAGCCCTCCACAGATACGCAGTATTTT.

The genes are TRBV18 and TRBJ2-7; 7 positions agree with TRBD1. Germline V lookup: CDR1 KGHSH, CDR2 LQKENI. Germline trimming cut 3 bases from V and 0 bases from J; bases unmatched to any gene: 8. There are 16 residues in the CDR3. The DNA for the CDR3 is TGTGCCAGCTCACCCCGATCCGGGACAGACTCCTACGAGCAGTACTTC. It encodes CASSPRSGTDSYEQYF.

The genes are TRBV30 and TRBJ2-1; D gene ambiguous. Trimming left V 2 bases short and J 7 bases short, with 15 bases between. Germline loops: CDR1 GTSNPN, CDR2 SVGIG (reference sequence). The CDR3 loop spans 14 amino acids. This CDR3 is CAWSRFSGRNEQFF. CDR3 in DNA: TGTGCCTGGAGTAGGTTTTCGGGTCGGAATGAGCAGTTCTTC. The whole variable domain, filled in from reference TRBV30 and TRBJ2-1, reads SQTIHQWPATLVQPVGSPLSLECTVEGTSNPNLYWYRQAAGRGLQLLFYSVGIGQISSEVPQNLSASRPQDRQFILSSKKLLLSDSGFYLCAWSRFSGRNEQFFGPGTRLTVL.